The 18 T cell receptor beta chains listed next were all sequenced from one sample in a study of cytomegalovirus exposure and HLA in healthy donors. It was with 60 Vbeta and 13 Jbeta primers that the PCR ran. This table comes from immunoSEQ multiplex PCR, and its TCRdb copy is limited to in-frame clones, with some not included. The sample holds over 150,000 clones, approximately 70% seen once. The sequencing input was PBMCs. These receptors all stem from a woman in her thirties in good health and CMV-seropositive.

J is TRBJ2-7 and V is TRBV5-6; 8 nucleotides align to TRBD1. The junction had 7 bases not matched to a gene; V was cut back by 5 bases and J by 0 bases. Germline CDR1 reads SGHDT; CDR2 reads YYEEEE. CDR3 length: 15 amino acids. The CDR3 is CASSPGQVRSYEQYF. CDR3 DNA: TGTGCCAGCAGTCCGGGACAGGTCCGCTCCTACGAGCAGTACTTC. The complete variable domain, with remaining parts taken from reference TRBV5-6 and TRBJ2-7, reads DAGVTQSPTHLIKTRGQQVTLRCSPKSGHDTVSWYQQALGQGPQFIFQYYEEEERQRGNFPDRFSGHQFPNYSSELNVNALLLGDSALYLCASSPGQVRSYEQYFGPGTRLTVT.

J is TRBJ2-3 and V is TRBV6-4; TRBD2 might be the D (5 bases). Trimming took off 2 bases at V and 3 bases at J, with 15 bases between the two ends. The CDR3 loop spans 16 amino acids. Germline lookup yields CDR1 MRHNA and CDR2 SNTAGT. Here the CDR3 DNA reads TGTGCCAGCAGTGACACGTCTAGCAGCCATACAGATACGCAGTATTTT. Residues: CASSDTSSSHTDTQYF.

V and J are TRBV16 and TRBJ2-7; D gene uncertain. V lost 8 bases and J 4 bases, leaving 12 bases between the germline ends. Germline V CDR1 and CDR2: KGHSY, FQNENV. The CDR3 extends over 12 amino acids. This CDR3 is CASGFYSYEQYF. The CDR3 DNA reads TGTGCCAGCGGGTTCTACAGTTACGAGCAGTACTTC. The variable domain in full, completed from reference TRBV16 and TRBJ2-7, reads GEEVAQTPKHLVRGEGQKAKLYCAPIKGHSYVFWYQQVLKNEFKFLISFQNENVFDETGMPKERFSAKCLPNSPCSLEIQATKLEDSAVYFCASGFYSYEQYFGPGTRLTVT.

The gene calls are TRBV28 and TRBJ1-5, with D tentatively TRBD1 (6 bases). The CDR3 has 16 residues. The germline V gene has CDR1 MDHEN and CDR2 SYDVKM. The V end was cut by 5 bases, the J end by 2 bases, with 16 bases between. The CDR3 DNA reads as TGTGCCAGCAGTCCCTCGGGGGGGCAGGGCAATCAGCCCCAGCATTTT. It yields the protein CASSPSGGQGNQPQHF. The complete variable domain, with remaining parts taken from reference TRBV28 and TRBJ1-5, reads DVKVTQSSRYLVKRTGEKVFLECVQDMDHENMFWYRQDPGLGLRLIYFSYDVKMKEKGDIPEGYSVSREKKERFSLILESASTNQTSMYLCASSPSGGQGNQPQHFGDGTRLSIL.

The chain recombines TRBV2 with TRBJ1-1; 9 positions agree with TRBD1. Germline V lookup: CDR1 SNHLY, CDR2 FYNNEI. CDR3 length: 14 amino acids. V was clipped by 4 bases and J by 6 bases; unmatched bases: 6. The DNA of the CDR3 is TGTGCCAGCAGTGCCGGACAGGGGATTGCTGAAGCTTTCTTT. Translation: CASSAGQGIAEAFF.

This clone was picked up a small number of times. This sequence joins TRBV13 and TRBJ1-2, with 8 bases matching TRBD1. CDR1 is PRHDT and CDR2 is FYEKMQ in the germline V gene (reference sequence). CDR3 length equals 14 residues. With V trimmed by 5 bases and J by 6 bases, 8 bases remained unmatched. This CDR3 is CASSPSDRGNGYTF. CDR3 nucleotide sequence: TGTGCCAGCAGCCCCAGCGACAGGGGCAATGGCTACACCTTC.

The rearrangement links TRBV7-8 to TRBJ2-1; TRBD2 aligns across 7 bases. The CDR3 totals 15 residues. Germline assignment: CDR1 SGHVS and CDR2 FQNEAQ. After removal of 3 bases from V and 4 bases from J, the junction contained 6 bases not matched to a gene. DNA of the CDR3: TGTGCCAGCAGCTTCAACGGGGAGGGATACAATGAGCAGTTCTTC. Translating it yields CASSFNGEGYNEQFF.

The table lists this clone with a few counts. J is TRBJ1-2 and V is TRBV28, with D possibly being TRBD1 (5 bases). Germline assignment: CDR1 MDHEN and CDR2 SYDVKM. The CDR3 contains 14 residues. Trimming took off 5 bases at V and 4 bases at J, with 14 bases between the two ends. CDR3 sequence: CASSPFQDSYGYTF. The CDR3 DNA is TGTGCCAGCAGTCCATTTCAAGACAGCTATGGCTACACCTTC.

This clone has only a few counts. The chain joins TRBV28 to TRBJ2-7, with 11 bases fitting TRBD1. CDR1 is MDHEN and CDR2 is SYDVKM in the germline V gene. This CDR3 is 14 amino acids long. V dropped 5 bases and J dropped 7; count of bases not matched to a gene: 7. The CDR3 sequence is CASSPWGTGGEQYF. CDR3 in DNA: TGTGCCAGCAGTCCATGGGGGACAGGGGGAGAGCAGTACTTC.

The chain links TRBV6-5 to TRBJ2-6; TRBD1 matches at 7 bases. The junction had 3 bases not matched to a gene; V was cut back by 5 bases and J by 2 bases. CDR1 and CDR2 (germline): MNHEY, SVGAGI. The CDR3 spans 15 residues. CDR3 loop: CASSRGGTGANVLTF. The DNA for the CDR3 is TGTGCCAGCAGTCGAGGGGGCACTGGGGCCAACGTCCTGACTTTC.

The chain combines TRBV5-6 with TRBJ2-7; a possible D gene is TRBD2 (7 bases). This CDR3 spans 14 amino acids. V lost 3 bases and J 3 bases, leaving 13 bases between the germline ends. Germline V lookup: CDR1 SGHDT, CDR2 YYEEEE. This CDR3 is CASSWEGGLYEQYF. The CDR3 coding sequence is TGTGCCAGCAGCTGGGAGGGGGGCCTCTACGAGCAGTACTTC.

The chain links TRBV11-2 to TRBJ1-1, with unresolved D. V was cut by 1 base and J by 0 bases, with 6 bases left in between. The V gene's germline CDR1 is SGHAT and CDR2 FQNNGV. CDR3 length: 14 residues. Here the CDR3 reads CASSLGLLNTEAFF. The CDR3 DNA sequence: TGTGCCAGCAGCTTAGGACTTCTGAACACTGAAGCTTTCTTT. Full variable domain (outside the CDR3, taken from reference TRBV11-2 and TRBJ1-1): EAGVAQSPRYKIIEKRQSVAFWCNPISGHATLYWYQQILGQGPKLLIQFQNNGVVDDSQLPKDRFSAERLKGVDSTLKIQPAKLEDSAVYLCASSLGLLNTEAFFGQGTRLTVV.

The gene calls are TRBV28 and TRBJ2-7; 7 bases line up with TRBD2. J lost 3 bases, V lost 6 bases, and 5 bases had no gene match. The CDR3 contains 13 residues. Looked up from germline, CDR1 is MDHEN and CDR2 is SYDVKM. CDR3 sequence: CASSGTNLYEQYF. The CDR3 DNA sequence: TGTGCCAGCAGCGGGACTAACCTCTACGAGCAGTACTTC.

The CDR3: CASSLGGLAREQYF. The CDR3 DNA reads as TGCGCCAGCAGCTTGGGAGGACTAGCTCGCGAGCAGTACTTC. The rearrangement links TRBV5-1 to TRBJ2-7; 8 nucleotides agree with TRBD2. The germline V gene encodes CDR1 SGHRS and CDR2 YFSETQ. The junction had 5 bases not matched to a gene; V was cut back by 0 bases and J by 6 bases. This CDR3 region has 14 residues.

CDR3 loop: CASSLSQGINEQFF. For the CDR3, the DNA is TGTGCCAGCAGTTTATCGCAGGGAATTAATGAGCAGTTCTTC. This chain connects TRBV27 to TRBJ2-1; possible D gene TRBD1, 5 bases. The V end lost 0 bases, the J end lost 7 bases, and 10 bases lay between the germline ends. The germline gives CDR1 MNHEY, CDR2 SMNVEV (reference sequence). CDR3 size: 14 residues.

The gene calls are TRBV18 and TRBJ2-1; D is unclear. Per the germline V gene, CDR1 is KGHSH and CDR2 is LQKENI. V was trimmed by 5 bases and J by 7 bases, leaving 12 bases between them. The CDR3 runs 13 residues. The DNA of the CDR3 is TGTGCCAGCTCAACGCCGAACTTAAATGAGCAGTTCTTC. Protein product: CASSTPNLNEQFF.

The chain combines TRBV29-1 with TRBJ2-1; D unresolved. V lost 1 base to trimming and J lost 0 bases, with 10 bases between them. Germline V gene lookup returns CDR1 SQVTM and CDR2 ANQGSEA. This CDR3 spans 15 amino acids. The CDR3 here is CSVEVQATSYNEQFF. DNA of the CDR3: TGCAGCGTTGAAGTGCAGGCCACCTCCTACAATGAGCAGTTCTTC.

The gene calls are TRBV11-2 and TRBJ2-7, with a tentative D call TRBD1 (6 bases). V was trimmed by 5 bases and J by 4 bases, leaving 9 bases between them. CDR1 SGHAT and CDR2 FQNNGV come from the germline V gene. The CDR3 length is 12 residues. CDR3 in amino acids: CASSRDRYEQYF. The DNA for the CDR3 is TGTGCCAGCAGCCGCGACAGGTACGAGCAGTACTTC.